Below, 18 T cell receptor beta chains from the same sample are listed, as sequenced in a study of PD-1 blockade in classical Hodgkin lymphoma. TCRdb's table, derived via immunoSEQ multiplex PCR, lists solely in-frame clones and lacks some. The table has 25,000 to 30,000 clones, around 80% seen once. The sample's time point: cycle 4 day 1 (C4D1), after 6 weeks of nivolumab. Every patient had relapsed following autologous stem cell transplantation, and cohorts differed in brentuximab vedotin exposure. Magnetic negative selection of thawed PBMCs was the method by which CD4+ T cells were purified. The specimen comprised CD4+ T cells from blood, sampled before the fourth cycle of nivolumab. These receptors all stem from a human donor with classical Hodgkin lymphoma.

The chain has TRBV6-5 and TRBJ2-7; 8 nucleotides align to TRBD1. The germline gives CDR1 MNHEY, CDR2 SVGAGI. V lost 7 bases to trimming and J lost 1 base; unmatched junction nucleotides: 6. The CDR3 is made up of 14 amino acids. The CDR3 loop reads CASTSDRGSYEQYF. CDR3 nucleotide sequence: TGTGCCAGCACCAGTGACAGGGGTTCCTACGAGCAGTACTTC.

This chain joins TRBV6-4 and TRBJ1-5, with D possibly matching TRBD1 (5 bases). This CDR3 contains 15 residues. Germline-derived CDR1 and CDR2 are MRHNA and SNTAGT. V was shortened by 3 bases and J by 1 base, with 10 bases between the two germline ends. In DNA, the CDR3 is TGTGCCAGCAGTGAGTCCGGGGGAAGCAATCAGCCCCAGCATTTT. This encodes CASSESGGSNQPQHF.

The chain carries TRBV4-2 and TRBJ2-7, with 9 bases identical to TRBD2. The CDR3 is 15 residues long. The V gene's germline CDR1 is LGHNA and CDR2 YNFKEQ. Trimming removed 3 bases from V and 2 bases from J; junction bases left unmatched: 5. The CDR3 is CASSQPGTSTYEQYF. The DNA for the CDR3 is TGTGCCAGCAGCCAGCCCGGGACTAGCACCTACGAGCAGTACTTC.

The chain carries TRBV19 and TRBJ1-1, with 9 bases aligning to TRBD1. The germline gives CDR1 LNHDA, CDR2 SQIVND (reference sequence). The CDR3 is made up of 14 amino acids. V shed 9 bases and J 0 bases; nucleotides not matched to a gene: 5. The DNA of the CDR3 is TGTGCCAGCGGGACAGGGCGGTTGAACACTGAAGCTTTCTTT. Protein product: CASGTGRLNTEAFF.

The J gene is TRBJ2-7, the V gene TRBV28, with TRBD1 identical over 7 bases. Per the germline V gene, CDR1 is MDHEN and CDR2 is SYDVKM. This CDR3 spans 15 amino acids. The ends lost 3 bases at V and 4 bases at J; junction bases unmatched: 9. The CDR3 loop is CASSLGTAYSYEQYF. For the CDR3, the DNA is TGTGCCAGCAGTTTGGGGACAGCCTACTCTTACGAGCAGTACTTC.

The V gene is TRBV19, the J gene TRBJ1-2; 9 positions match TRBD1. Germline assignment: CDR1 LNHDA and CDR2 SQIVND (reference sequence). There are 15 residues in the CDR3. The V and J ends lost 2 bases and 1 base, in that order; junction bases with no gene match: 2. DNA for the CDR3: TGTGCCAGTAGTATACCGGGACAGGGTAACTATGGCTACACCTTC. Encoded protein: CASSIPGQGNYGYTF.

The V call is TRBV4-1, the J call TRBJ1-2; D gene uncertain. Trimming removed 4 bases from V and 1 base from J, with 16 bases in between. Germline values: CDR1 MGHRA, CDR2 YSYEKL. The CDR3 is 16 residues long. CDR3 coding DNA: TGCGCCAGCAGCCCACCTCAGGCACGGCGTAACTATGGCTACACCTTC. It yields the protein CASSPPQARRNYGYTF.

The chain carries TRBV7-3 and TRBJ2-5; 8 nucleotides line up with TRBD1. V was pared by 5 bases and J by 3 bases, with 8 bases of the junction left unmatched. Germline lookup yields CDR1 SGHTA and CDR2 FQGTGA. The CDR3 is made up of 15 amino acids. CDR3 protein: CASSPRQGSEETQYF. The CDR3 DNA reads as TGTGCCAGCAGCCCAAGACAGGGGTCCGAAGAGACCCAGTACTTC.

The chain links TRBV10-1 to TRBJ2-6; D possibly corresponds to TRBD2 (5 bases). The V gene lost 4 bases and the J gene lost 4 bases, with 11 bases spanning the gap. This CDR3 contains 15 residues. The V gene's germline CDR1 is WNHNN and CDR2 SYGVQD (reference sequence). The CDR3 protein is CASSGRSGGANVLTF. In nucleotides, the CDR3 is TGCGCCAGCAGTGGGAGGTCGGGAGGGGCCAACGTCCTGACTTTC.

The chain employs TRBV5-4 and TRBJ1-2, with 7 bases matching TRBD1. Germline assignment: CDR1 SGHNT and CDR2 YYREEE (reference sequence). The V segment lost 3 bases and the J segment 4 bases; nucleotides outside the gene matches: 6. This CDR3 spans 14 amino acids. DNA for the CDR3: TGTGCCAGCAGCTACGGACAGGCAATCTATGGCTACACCTTC. Protein sequence: CASSYGQAIYGYTF.

The rearrangement joins TRBV5-4 to TRBJ1-2; D is unresolved. CDR3 length equals 13 residues. Germline V gene sequence: CDR1 SGHNT, CDR2 YYREEE (reference sequence). Trimming pared 4 bases from V and 3 bases from J, leaving 10 bases between. The CDR3 coding sequence is TGTGCCAGCAGCCTAGGGAGGGACTATGGCTACACCTTC. Translated, it gives CASSLGRDYGYTF. Supplemented by reference TRBV5-4 and TRBJ1-2, the full variable domain reads ETGVTQSPTHLIKTRGQQVTLRCSSQSGHNTVSWYQQALGQGPQFIFQYYREEENGRGNFPPRFSGLQFPNYSSELNVNALELDDSALYLCASSLGRDYGYTFGSGTRLTVV.

This chain uses TRBV6-6 with TRBJ2-1; TRBD1 matches 9 bases. With 7 bases clipped from V and 10 bases from J, the junction kept 8 bases outside the gene matches. The CDR3 covers 13 residues. Per germline, CDR1 MNHNY and CDR2 SVGAGI (reference sequence). CDR3 protein: CASINRGPGEQFF. CDR3 nucleotide sequence: TGTGCCAGCATTAACAGGGGGCCCGGAGAGCAGTTCTTC.

The chain couples TRBV27 to TRBJ1-5, with no clear D. Trimming took off 3 bases at V and 2 bases at J, with 23 bases between the two ends. CDR3 length: 19 residues. The germline V gene encodes CDR1 MNHEY and CDR2 SMNVEV (reference sequence). The CDR3 protein is CASSFKFEPGGPRNQPQHF. The CDR3 nucleotides read TGTGCCAGCAGTTTCAAGTTCGAACCGGGAGGGCCTCGCAATCAGCCCCAGCATTTT.

The chain has TRBV15 and TRBJ2-3; D is ambiguous. V was clipped by 1 base and J by 4 bases, with 6 bases between them. The V gene's germline CDR1 is LNHNV and CDR2 YYDKDF (reference sequence). This CDR3 contains 13 residues. The CDR3 DNA reads TGTGCCACCAGCAGAGTGCCCTCAGATACGCAGTATTTT. Amino acid sequence: CATSRVPSDTQYF.

The chain combines TRBV7-3 with TRBJ2-3; D remains unclear. This CDR3 has 16 amino acids. Germline CDR1 SGHTA, CDR2 FQGTGA. V was pared by 3 bases and J by 1 base, with 14 bases between. CDR3 amino acids: CASSFWGNPRTDTQYF. In DNA, the CDR3 is TGTGCCAGCAGCTTTTGGGGAAACCCTCGCACAGATACGCAGTATTTT.

The rearrangement uses TRBV7-2 and TRBJ2-2; 7 bases agree with TRBD2. Germline assignment: CDR1 SGHTA and CDR2 FQGNSA. The V segment lost 5 bases and the J segment 8 bases; nucleotides outside the gene matches: 11. This CDR3 spans 15 amino acids. In DNA, the CDR3 is TGTGCCAGCAGCCTAAGAGGACTAGTGGCAGGGGAGCTGTTTTTT. This sequence encodes CASSLRGLVAGELFF.

The chain employs TRBV11-2 and TRBJ2-3; D is unclear. Germline CDR1 and CDR2: SGHAT and FQNNGV. V lost 4 bases and J 2 bases, leaving 4 bases between the germline ends. This CDR3 contains 12 residues. The CDR3 DNA reads TGTGCCAGCAGCTCGAACACAGATACGCAGTATTTT. It encodes CASSSNTDTQYF.

This chain links TRBV11-2 with TRBJ1-5; 9 bases are a match to TRBD1. Germline V lookup: CDR1 SGHAT, CDR2 FQNNGV. This CDR3 spans 17 amino acids. V shed 1 base and J 1 base; nucleotides not matched to a gene: 5. The CDR3 region is CASSLGTGARSNQPQHF. For the CDR3, the DNA is TGTGCCAGCAGCTTAGGGACAGGGGCAAGAAGCAATCAGCCCCAGCATTTT.